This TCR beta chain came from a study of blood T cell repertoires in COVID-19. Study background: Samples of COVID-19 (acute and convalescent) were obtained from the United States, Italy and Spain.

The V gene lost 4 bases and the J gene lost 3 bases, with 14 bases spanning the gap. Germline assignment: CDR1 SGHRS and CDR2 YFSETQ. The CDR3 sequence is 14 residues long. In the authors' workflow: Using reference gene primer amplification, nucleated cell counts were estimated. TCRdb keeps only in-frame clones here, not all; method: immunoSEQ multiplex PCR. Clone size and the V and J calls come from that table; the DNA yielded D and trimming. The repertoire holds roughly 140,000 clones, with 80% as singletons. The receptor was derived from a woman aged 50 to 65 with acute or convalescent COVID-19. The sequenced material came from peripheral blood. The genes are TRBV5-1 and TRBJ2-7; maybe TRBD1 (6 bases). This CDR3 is CASSPGQRSYEQYF. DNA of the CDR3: TGCGCCAGCAGCCCAGGACAGAGGAGCTACGAGCAGTACTTC.